This T cell receptor (beta chain) was sequenced in a study of monozygotic twins with inflammatory bowel disease. TCRdb processed the 5' RACE reads again and assigns one entry to each CDR3 protein, with no DNA. The repertoire shows approximately 210,000 distinct CDR3 sequences; the top ten hold around 7.6%. To note about this clonotype: Its antigen is as yet unknown.

Study-wide results and caveats: Whereas healthy co-twins had higher TCRbeta diversity (inverse Simpson), IBD patients had lower diversity.

The CDR3 spans 11 residues. Germline lookup yields CDR1 DFQATT and CDR2 SNEGSKA (reference sequence). The receptor comes from a human donor with ulcerative colitis or Crohn's disease, or a healthy co-twin of an affected twin (not recorded which). This sequence joins TRBV20-1 and TRBJ1-3; the TCRdb D gene call, TRBD1, has no DNA to confirm it. Sequenced: blood. The CDR3 region is CSAPRGDTIYF.